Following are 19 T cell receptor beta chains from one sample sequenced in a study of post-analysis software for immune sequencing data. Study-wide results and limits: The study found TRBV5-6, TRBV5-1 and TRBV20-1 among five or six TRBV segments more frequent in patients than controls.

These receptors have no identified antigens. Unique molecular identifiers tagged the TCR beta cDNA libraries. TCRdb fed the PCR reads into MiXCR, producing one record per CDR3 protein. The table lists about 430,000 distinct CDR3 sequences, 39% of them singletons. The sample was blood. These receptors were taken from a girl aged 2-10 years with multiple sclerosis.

This CDR3 reads CASSLGSSGSIMDEQYF. CDR3 nucleotides: TGTGCCAGCAGCTTAGGGTCTAGCGGGAGTATTATGGACGAGCAGTACTTC. The chain uses TRBV7-6 and TRBJ2-7; 10 nucleotides align to TRBD2. V trimming: 1 base; J trimming: 5 bases; junction bases outside the gene matches: 11. From germline, CDR1 is SGHVS and CDR2 FNYEAQ. The CDR3 length is 17 residues.

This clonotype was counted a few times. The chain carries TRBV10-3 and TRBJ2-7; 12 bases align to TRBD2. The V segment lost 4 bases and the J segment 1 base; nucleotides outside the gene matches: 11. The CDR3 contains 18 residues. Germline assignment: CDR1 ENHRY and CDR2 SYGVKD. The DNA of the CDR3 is TGTGCCATCAGTGGCGGGACTAGCGGGCAGTTCTCTTCCTACGAGCAGTACTTC. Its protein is CAISGGTSGQFSSYEQYF.

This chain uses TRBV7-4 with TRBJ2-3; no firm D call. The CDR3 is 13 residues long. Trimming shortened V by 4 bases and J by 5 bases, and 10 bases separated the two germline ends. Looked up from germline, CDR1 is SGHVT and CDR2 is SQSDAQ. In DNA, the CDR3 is TGTGCCAGCAGCTCCGAGGTGGGAGATACGCAGTATTTT. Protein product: CASSSEVGDTQYF.

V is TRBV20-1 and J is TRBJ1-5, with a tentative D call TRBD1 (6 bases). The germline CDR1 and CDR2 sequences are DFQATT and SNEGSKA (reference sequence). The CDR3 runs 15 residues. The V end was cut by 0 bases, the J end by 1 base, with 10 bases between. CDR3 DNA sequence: TGCAGTGCTAGAGATCCCCAGGGGAGCAATCAGCCCCAGCATTTT. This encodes CSARDPQGSNQPQHF.

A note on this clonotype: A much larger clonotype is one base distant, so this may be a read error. The CDR3 DNA reads TGTGCCAGCAATTTACGGGGGGGCTACGAGCAGTACTTC. As protein: CASNLRGGYEQYF. The chain links TRBV12-3 or TRBV12-4 to TRBJ2-5, with 8 bases identical to TRBD2. The end of the DNA is better explained by TRBJ2-7, so the J call may be wrong. The CDR3 is 13 residues long.

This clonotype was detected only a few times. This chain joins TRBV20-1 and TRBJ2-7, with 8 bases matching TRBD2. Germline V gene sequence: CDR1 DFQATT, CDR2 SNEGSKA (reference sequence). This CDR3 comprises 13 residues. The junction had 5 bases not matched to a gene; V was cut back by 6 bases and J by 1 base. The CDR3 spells CSALSGKSYEQYF. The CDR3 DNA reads TGCAGTGCCCTTAGCGGGAAATCCTACGAGCAGTACTTC.

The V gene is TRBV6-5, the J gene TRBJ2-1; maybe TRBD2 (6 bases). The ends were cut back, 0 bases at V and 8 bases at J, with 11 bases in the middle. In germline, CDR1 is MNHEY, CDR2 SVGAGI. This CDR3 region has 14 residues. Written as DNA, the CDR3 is TGTGCCAGCAGTTACTCGGGGGGACTGGATGAGCAGTTCTTC. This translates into CASSYSGGLDEQFF.

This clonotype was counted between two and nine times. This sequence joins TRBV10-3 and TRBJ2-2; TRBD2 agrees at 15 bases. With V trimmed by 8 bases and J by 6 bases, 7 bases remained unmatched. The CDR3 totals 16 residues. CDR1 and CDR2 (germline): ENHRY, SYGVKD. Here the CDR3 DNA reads TGTGCCATCGGGAGGACTAGCGGGAGGGCCGCCGGGGAGCTGTTTTTT. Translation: CAIGRTSGRAAGELFF.

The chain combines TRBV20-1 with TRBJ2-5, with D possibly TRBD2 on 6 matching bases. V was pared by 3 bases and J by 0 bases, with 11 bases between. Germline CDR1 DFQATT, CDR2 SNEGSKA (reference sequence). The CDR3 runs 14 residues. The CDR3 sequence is CSASTGGDQETQYF. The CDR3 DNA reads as TGCAGTGCTAGTACCGGGGGTGACCAAGAGACCCAGTACTTC.

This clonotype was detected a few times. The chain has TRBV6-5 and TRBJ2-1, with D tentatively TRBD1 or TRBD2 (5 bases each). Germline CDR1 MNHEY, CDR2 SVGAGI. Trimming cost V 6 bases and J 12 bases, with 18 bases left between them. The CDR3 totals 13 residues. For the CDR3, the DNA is TGTGCCAGCAGCACCGGGACGTCCTCTCGGCAGTTCTTC. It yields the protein CASSTGTSSRQFF.

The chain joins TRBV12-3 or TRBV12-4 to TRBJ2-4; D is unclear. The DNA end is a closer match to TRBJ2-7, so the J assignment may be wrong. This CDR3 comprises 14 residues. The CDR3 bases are TGTGCCAGCAGTTTAACATTACGCCCCTACGAGCAGTACTTC. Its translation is CASSLTLRPYEQYF.

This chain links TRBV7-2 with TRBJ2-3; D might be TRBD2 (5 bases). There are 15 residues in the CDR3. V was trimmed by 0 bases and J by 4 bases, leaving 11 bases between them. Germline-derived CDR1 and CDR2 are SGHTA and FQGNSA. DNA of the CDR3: TGTGCCAGCAGCTTAGCCCCGGGGTTGCCAGATACGCAGTATTTT. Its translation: CASSLAPGLPDTQYF.

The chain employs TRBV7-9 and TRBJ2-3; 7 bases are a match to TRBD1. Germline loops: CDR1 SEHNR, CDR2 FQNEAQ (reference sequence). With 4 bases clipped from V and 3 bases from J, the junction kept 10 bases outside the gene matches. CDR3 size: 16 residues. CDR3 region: CASSYGTVQETDTQYF. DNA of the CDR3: TGTGCCAGCAGCTACGGGACAGTCCAGGAAACAGATACGCAGTATTTT.

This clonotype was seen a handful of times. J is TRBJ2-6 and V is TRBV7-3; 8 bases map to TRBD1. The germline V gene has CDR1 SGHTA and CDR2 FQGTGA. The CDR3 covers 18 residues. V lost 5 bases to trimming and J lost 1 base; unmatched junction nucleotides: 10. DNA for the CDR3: TGTGCCAGCAGCCCCCATGCGCAGGGGGCTTCTGGGGCCAACGTCCTGACTTTC. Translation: CASSPHAQGASGANVLTF.

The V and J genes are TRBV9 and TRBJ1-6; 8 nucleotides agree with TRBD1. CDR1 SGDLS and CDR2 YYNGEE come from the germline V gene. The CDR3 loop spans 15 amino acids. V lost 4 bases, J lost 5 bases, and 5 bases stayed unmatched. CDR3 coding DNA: TGTGCCAGCAGCTTCGACAGGGGAAATAATTCACCCCTCCACTTT. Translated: CASSFDRGNNSPLHF. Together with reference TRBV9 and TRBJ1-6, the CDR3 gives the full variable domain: DSGVTQTPKHLITATGQRVTLRCSPRSGDLSVYWYQQSLDQGLQFLIQYYNGEERAKGNILERFSAQQFPDLHSELNLSSLELGDSALYFCASSFDRGNNSPLHFGNGTRLTVT.

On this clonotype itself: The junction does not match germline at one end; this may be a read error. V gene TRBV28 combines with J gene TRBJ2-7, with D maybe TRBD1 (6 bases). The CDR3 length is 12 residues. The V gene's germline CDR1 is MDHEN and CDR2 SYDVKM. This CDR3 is CAGRDITYEQYF. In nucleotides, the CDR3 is TGTGCCGGCAGGGACATCACATACGAGCAGTACTTC.

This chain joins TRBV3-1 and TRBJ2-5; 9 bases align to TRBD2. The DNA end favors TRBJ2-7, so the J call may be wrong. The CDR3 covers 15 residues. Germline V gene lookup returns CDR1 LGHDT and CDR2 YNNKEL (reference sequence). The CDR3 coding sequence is TGTGCCAGCAGCCCCGGAGCGGGAGGTATTCTCGAGCAGTACTTC. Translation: CASSPGAGGILEQYF.

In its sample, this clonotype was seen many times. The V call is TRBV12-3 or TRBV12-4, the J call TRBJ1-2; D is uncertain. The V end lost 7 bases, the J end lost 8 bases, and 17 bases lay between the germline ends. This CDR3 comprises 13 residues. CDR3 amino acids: CASKVEGSGGYTF. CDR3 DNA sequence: TGTGCCAGCAAGGTAGAGGGATCGGGCGGCTACACCTTC.

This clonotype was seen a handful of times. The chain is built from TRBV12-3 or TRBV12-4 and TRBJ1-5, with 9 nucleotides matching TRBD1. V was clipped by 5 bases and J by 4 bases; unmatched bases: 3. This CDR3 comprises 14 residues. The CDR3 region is CASSQTGGNQPQHF. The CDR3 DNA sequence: TGTGCCAGCAGTCAGACAGGGGGGAATCAGCCCCAGCATTTT.